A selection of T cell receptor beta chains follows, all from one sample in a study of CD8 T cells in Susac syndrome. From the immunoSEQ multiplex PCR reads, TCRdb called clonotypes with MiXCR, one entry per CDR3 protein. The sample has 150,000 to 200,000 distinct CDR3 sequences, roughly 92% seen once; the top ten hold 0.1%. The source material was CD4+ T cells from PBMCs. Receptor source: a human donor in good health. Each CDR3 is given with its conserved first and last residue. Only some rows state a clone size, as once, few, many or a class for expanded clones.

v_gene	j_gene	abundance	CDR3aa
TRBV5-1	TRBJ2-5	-	CASSPLPDGETQYF
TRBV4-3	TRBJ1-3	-	CASSQDRNSGNTIYF
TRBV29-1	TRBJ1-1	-	CSVEGTVTEAFF
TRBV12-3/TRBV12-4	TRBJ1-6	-	CASGSDRGRRNSPLHF
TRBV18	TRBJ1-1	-	CASSPRDIQSTEAFF
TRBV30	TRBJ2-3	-	CAWSARRGTDTQYF
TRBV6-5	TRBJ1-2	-	CASSFDRATLVNYGYTF
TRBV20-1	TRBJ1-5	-	CSARVLVGANQPQHF
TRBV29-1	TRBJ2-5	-	CSVARQGRQETQYF
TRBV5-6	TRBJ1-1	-	CASSWGGPSSAEAFF
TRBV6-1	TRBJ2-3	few	CASSWTSGTDTQYF
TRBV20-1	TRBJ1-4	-	CSAEGHRRNEKLFF
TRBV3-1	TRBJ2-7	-	CASSQDLNSPLRSNYEQYF
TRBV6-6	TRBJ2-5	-	CASSFSGQGLQETQYF
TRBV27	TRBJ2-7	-	CASSNRGAYEQYF
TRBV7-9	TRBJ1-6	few	CASSRNTDWPLHF
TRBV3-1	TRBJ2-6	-	CASSQLPSGANVLTF
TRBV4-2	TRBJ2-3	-	CASSQIQGPPTVGTDTQYF
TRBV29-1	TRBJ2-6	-	CSVPVGPGANVLTF
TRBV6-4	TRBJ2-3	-	CASSDEVSDTQYF
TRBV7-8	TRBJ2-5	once	CASSLAGGRGGETQYF
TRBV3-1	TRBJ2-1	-	CASGLAGGSRNEQFF
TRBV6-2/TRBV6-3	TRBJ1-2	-	CASSYKAIPRYTF
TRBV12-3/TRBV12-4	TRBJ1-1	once	CASSQGAGDTEAFF
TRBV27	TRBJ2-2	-	CASKRGGELFF
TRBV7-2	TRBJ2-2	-	CASSKGIGGDNGELFF